Following are 5 T cell receptor beta chains from one sample sequenced in a study of blood T cells in healthy people across ages. Using a J-beta primer mix together with a sample-barcoded 5' primer, a second PCR was run for roughly 6 to 11 cycles. TCRdb redid the calling of the 5' RACE reads with MiXCR, one entry per CDR3 protein. The sample comprises roughly 800,000 distinct CDR3 sequences, 58% of which are singletons, and 22% rests with the top ten. Sequencing was done on a sample of blood. Receptors were obtained from a man in his thirties or forties in good health.

The genes are TRBV4-3 and TRBJ2-3; TRBD2 aligns across 12 bases. V trimming: 1 base; J trimming: 7 bases; junction bases outside the gene matches: 9. Germline values: CDR1 LGHNA, CDR2 YSLEER. The CDR3 spans 17 residues. The CDR3 DNA reads as TGCGCCAGCAGCCAAGCCCTACTAGCGGGAGGTTGGAATACGCAGTATTTT. This encodes CASSQALLAGGWNTQYF.

Notes on this clonotype: The germline gene is not matched at one end of the junction; a read error may be the cause. V and J are TRBV11-1 and TRBJ2-4; the D gene is possibly TRBD1 (7 bases). The DNA end is a closer match to TRBJ2-7, so the J assignment may be wrong. The germline gives CDR1 SGHAT, CDR2 FQDESV (reference sequence). The CDR3 consists of 14 residues. The CDR3 nucleotides read TGTGTCAGCAGCTTAGAACAGGGGAGGCGCGAGCAGTACTTC. Translated: CVSSLEQGRREQYF.

The J gene is TRBJ1-4, the V gene TRBV14, with D hard to call. Trimming took 4 bases from V and 4 from J, leaving 10 bases between them. From germline, CDR1 is SGHDN and CDR2 FVKESK. This CDR3 is built from 14 residues. The CDR3 DNA is TGTGCCAGCAGCCTCGGACGGTATAATGAAAAACTGTTTTTT. This gives the protein CASSLGRYNEKLFF.

The gene calls are TRBV5-1 and TRBJ2-1; 8 bases line up with TRBD2. This CDR3 has 13 amino acids. CDR1 is SGHRS, CDR2 YFSETQ, per germline. The junction had 5 bases not matched to a gene; V was cut back by 6 bases and J by 6 bases. Here the CDR3 reads CASNGLAPNEQFF. The DNA for the CDR3 is TGCGCCAGCAACGGACTAGCACCCAATGAGCAGTTCTTC.

This clonotype came up a few times. This chain connects TRBV20-1 to TRBJ2-1; 10 bases align to TRBD1. Germline loops: CDR1 DFQATT, CDR2 SNEGSKA (reference sequence). This CDR3 contains 16 residues. J lost 8 bases, V lost 0 bases, and 10 bases had no gene match. The CDR3 reads CSARDSRDRGMDEQFF. DNA for the CDR3: TGCAGTGCTAGAGATTCACGGGACAGGGGTATGGATGAGCAGTTCTTC.